The T cell receptor (beta chain) under discussion was sequenced for a study of blood T cell repertoires in COVID-19. The protocol was immunoSEQ multiplex PCR, while the TCRdb copy is restricted to in-frame clones and leaves out a portion. The sample lists roughly 150,000 clones; roughly four fifths were seen once. The junction had 2 bases not matched to a gene; V was cut back by 0 bases and J by 5 bases. CDR3 length: 14 residues. Germline CDR1 and CDR2: SGDLS and YYNGEE. The source of this sequence is a man in his 70s who had recovered from COVID-19. V gene TRBV9 combines with J gene TRBJ2-1; 7 bases fit TRBD1. Sequencing input: peripheral blood. CDR3 amino acids: CASSVGQGNNEQFF. The CDR3 DNA sequence: TGTGCCAGCAGCGTAGGACAGGGTAACAATGAGCAGTTCTTC.